The 21 T cell receptor beta chains presented below share a single source sample, sequenced in a study of T cell responses to AZD1222 COVID-19 vaccine. TCRdb's copy holds only in-frame clones and misses some; the assay was immunoSEQ multiplex PCR. Of approximately 100,000 clones listed, about 89% were seen once; the top ten hold roughly 10%. The specimen comprised peripheral blood, sampled 28 days after the second AZD1222 dose. These receptors originate from an adult who received the AZD1222 COVID-19 vaccine.

This chain joins TRBV18 and TRBJ1-1; D is possibly TRBD1 (6 bases). CDR3 length equals 15 residues. Germline V gives CDR1 KGHSH, CDR2 LQKENI. V lost 0 bases, J lost 3 bases, and 11 bases lay in between. CDR3 coding DNA: TGTGCCAGCTCACCACCGTTAGCAGGGGACACTGAAGCTTTCTTT. Translating gives CASSPPLAGDTEAFF.

The chain joins TRBV6-1 to TRBJ1-4, with D uncertain. Germline V gives CDR1 MNHNS, CDR2 SASEGT. V lost 3 bases and J 8 bases, leaving 13 bases between the germline ends. The CDR3 spans 14 residues. The DNA of the CDR3 is TGTGCCAGCAGTGAGACGAGACAAGGGGAAAAACTGTTTTTT. It translates to CASSETRQGEKLFF.

The chain couples TRBV7-3 to TRBJ1-2; 9 bases map to TRBD1. The germline CDR1 and CDR2 sequences are SGHTA and FQGTGA. V dropped 5 bases and J dropped 7; count of bases not matched to a gene: 5. This CDR3 contains 13 residues. In DNA, the CDR3 is TGTGCCAGCAGCCCCCGGACAGGGGTTGGCTACACCTTC. Encoded protein: CASSPRTGVGYTF.

The chain employs TRBV13 and TRBJ2-5, with 7 positions matching TRBD2. The junction had 2 bases not matched to a gene; V was cut back by 0 bases and J by 4 bases. The CDR3 totals 14 residues. The germline CDR1 and CDR2 sequences are PRHDT and FYEKMQ (reference sequence). The CDR3 here is CASSLGTSVETQYF. CDR3 bases: TGTGCCAGCAGCTTAGGAACTAGCGTAGAGACCCAGTACTTC.

The genes are TRBV7-9 and TRBJ1-2; D unclear. The germline V gene encodes CDR1 SEHNR and CDR2 FQNEAQ (reference sequence). CDR3 length equals 15 residues. V was shortened by 4 bases and J by 7 bases, with 19 bases between the two germline ends. The CDR3: CASSSDQPARGGYTF. The CDR3 DNA reads TGTGCCAGCAGCTCCGACCAGCCCGCACGGGGTGGCTACACCTTC.

The V gene is TRBV19, the J gene TRBJ1-1, with D hard to call. The germline V gene encodes CDR1 LNHDA and CDR2 SQIVND (reference sequence). V lost 5 bases and J 0 bases, leaving 7 bases between the germline ends. CDR3 length: 13 amino acids. CDR3 sequence (DNA): TGTGCCAGTAGTTTTTTAATGAACACTGAAGCTTTCTTT. Residues: CASSFLMNTEAFF. Complete variable domain (other parts from reference TRBV19 and TRBJ1-1): DGGITQSPKYLFRKEGQNVTLSCEQNLNHDAMYWYRQDPGQGLRLIYYSQIVNDFQKGDIAEGYSVSREKKESFPLTVTSAQKNPTAFYLCASSFLMNTEAFFGQGTRLTVV.

The genes are TRBV19 and TRBJ2-1; D remains ambiguous. The length of the CDR3 is 13 residues. The ends were cut back, 3 bases at V and 4 bases at J, with 7 bases in the middle. Germline V gene data show CDR1 as LNHDA and CDR2 as SQIVND (reference sequence). The CDR3 nucleotides are TGTGCCAGTAGTATGGGCAATTACAATGAGCAGTTCTTC. It specifies CASSMGNYNEQFF.

The genes are TRBV5-1 and TRBJ1-1; D is unclear. Trimming stripped 1 base from V and 0 bases from J, with 7 bases between. In germline, CDR1 is SGHRS, CDR2 YFSETQ. CDR3 length equals 14 residues. The CDR3 DNA reads TGCGCCAGCAGCTTGATATCAGTGAACACTGAAGCTTTCTTT. It translates to CASSLISVNTEAFF. The entire variable domain, with the rest obtained from reference TRBV5-1 and TRBJ1-1, is as follows: KAGVTQTPRYLIKTRGQQVTLSCSPISGHRSVSWYQQTPGQGLQFLFEYFSETQRNKGNFPGRFSGRQFSNSRSEMNVSTLELGDSALYLCASSLISVNTEAFFGQGTRLTVV.

The gene calls are TRBV3-1 (or the pseudogene TRBV3-2) and TRBJ1-2, with unresolved D. CDR1 and CDR2 (germline): LGHDT, YNNKEL (reference sequence). This CDR3 contains 11 residues. The V and J ends lost 5 bases and 5 bases respectively, with 6 bases between them. In DNA form, the CDR3 reads TGTGCCAGCAGCTCTTTATATGGCTACACCTTC. It specifies CASSSLYGYTF.

The chain uses TRBV7-3 and TRBJ2-6; the D is unclear. V was pared by 2 bases and J by 2 bases, with 7 bases between. CDR1 and CDR2 (germline): SGHTA, FQGTGA. The length of the CDR3 is 15 residues. This CDR3 reads CASSLGMPGANVLTF. Written as DNA, the CDR3 is TGTGCCAGCAGCTTAGGTATGCCTGGGGCCAACGTCCTGACTTTC.

The gene calls are TRBV27 and TRBJ1-2, with 10 bases aligning to TRBD1. The junction had 6 bases not matched to a gene; V was cut back by 5 bases and J by 6 bases. This CDR3 is built from 14 residues. Per the germline V gene, CDR1 is MNHEY and CDR2 is SMNVEV (reference sequence). In nucleotides, the CDR3 is TGTGCCAGCAGTGAGGGACAGGGGAGAAATGGCTACACCTTC. Its translation is CASSEGQGRNGYTF.

The chain joins TRBV7-3 to TRBJ2-1; D uncertain. CDR1 SGHTA and CDR2 FQGTGA come from the germline V gene. This CDR3 region has 14 residues. V lost 5 bases, J lost 2 bases, and 10 bases lay in between. As DNA, the CDR3 is TGTGCCAGCAGCCCGGGCCGGGCCTACAATGAGCAGTTCTTC. Translated, it gives CASSPGRAYNEQFF.

V is TRBV6-2 or TRBV6-3 and J is TRBJ2-3; 10 nucleotides match TRBD2. V lost 2 bases, J lost 4 bases, and 12 bases stayed unmatched. The germline CDR1 and CDR2 sequences are MNHEY and SVGEGT. The CDR3 contains 18 residues. This chain's CDR3 is CASSYRSTSGMLADTQYF. CDR3 nucleotides: TGTGCCAGCAGTTACCGTTCCACTAGCGGGATGCTCGCAGATACGCAGTATTTT.

In nucleotides, the CDR3 is TGTGCCAGCAGAATAACAGGGAATCAGCCCCAGCATTTT. Residues: CASRITGNQPQHF. The rearrangement links TRBV27 to TRBJ1-5; tentative D call: TRBD1 (6 bases). Trimming left V 6 bases short and J 4 bases short, with 10 bases between. Germline V CDR1 and CDR2: MNHEY, SMNVEV (reference sequence). The CDR3 length is 13 residues.

This clone was counted only a few times. The V and J genes are TRBV11-1 and TRBJ2-1; D assignment may be TRBD1 or TRBD2 (6 bases each). CDR1 and CDR2 (germline): SGHAT, FQDESV (reference sequence). V lost 4 bases to trimming and J lost 8 bases, with 18 bases between them. This CDR3 spans 15 amino acids. The chain's CDR3 is CASSSTLGGADEQFF. The CDR3 nucleotides read TGTGCCAGCAGCTCGACCCTGGGGGGCGCGGATGAGCAGTTCTTC.

This chain joins TRBV27 and TRBJ2-7; 13 bases map to TRBD2. CDR1 is MNHEY, CDR2 SMNVEV, per germline (reference sequence). This CDR3 region has 16 residues. Trimming at V came to 5 bases and at J to 4 bases, leaving 8 bases not matched to a gene. The CDR3 DNA sequence: TGTGCCAGCAGTACCACGGGACTAGCGGGAACTTACGAGCAGTACTTC. Its translation is CASSTTGLAGTYEQYF.

The V gene is TRBV10-3, the J gene TRBJ2-1; 10 positions match TRBD2. CDR1 is ENHRY and CDR2 is SYGVKD in the germline V gene. This CDR3 has 19 residues. Trimming removed 6 bases from V and 1 base from J; junction bases left unmatched: 15. The CDR3 spells CAISVTPLLAGWSYNEQFF. CDR3 sequence (DNA): TGTGCCATCAGCGTCACCCCGCTACTAGCGGGATGGTCCTACAATGAGCAGTTCTTC.

The rearrangement joins TRBV7-3 to TRBJ2-1, with D maybe TRBD2 (7 bases). This CDR3 spans 16 amino acids. Trimming pared 5 bases from V and 4 bases from J, leaving 18 bases between. Per the germline V gene, CDR1 is SGHTA and CDR2 is FQGTGA. This CDR3 is CASSPLWGGPYNEQFF. The CDR3 bases are TGTGCCAGCAGCCCCCTTTGGGGGGGCCCTTACAATGAGCAGTTCTTC. The full variable domain, its missing parts supplied by reference TRBV7-3 and TRBJ2-1, is GAGVSQTPSNKVTEKGKYVELRCDPISGHTALYWYRQSLGQGPEFLIYFQGTGAADDSGLPNDRFFAVRPEGSVSTLKIQRTERGDSAVYLCASSPLWGGPYNEQFFGPGTRLTVL.

V is TRBV5-1 and J is TRBJ2-7; the match to TRBD1 covers 7 bases. The CDR3 totals 14 residues. The V and J ends lost 0 bases and 6 bases, in that order; junction bases with no gene match: 6. CDR1 is SGHRS, CDR2 YFSETQ, per germline. This CDR3 reads CASSLGQGQGEQYF. The CDR3 DNA follows: TGCGCCAGCAGCTTGGGACAGGGCCAGGGCGAGCAGTACTTC. Complete variable domain (other parts from reference TRBV5-1 and TRBJ2-7): KAGVTQTPRYLIKTRGQQVTLSCSPISGHRSVSWYQQTPGQGLQFLFEYFSETQRNKGNFPGRFSGRQFSNSRSEMNVSTLELGDSALYLCASSLGQGQGEQYFGPGTRLTVT.

The chain is built from TRBV9 and TRBJ1-5; D gene unclear. This CDR3 is built from 15 residues. Trimming shortened V by 0 bases and J by 0 bases, and 7 bases separated the two germline ends. Germline-derived CDR1 and CDR2 are SGDLS and YYNGEE. DNA for the CDR3: TGTGCCAGCAGCGTAGGTAGTTATAGCAATCAGCCCCAGCATTTT. It encodes CASSVGSYSNQPQHF.

The chain combines TRBV27 with TRBJ1-1; TRBD1 might be the D (5 bases). The CDR3 is made up of 13 amino acids. CDR1 MNHEY and CDR2 SMNVEV come from the germline V gene (reference sequence). Trimming stripped 5 bases from V and 2 bases from J, with 9 bases between. The CDR3 reads CASSPGTNTEAFF. CDR3 DNA: TGTGCCAGCAGTCCCGGGACTAACACTGAAGCTTTCTTT.